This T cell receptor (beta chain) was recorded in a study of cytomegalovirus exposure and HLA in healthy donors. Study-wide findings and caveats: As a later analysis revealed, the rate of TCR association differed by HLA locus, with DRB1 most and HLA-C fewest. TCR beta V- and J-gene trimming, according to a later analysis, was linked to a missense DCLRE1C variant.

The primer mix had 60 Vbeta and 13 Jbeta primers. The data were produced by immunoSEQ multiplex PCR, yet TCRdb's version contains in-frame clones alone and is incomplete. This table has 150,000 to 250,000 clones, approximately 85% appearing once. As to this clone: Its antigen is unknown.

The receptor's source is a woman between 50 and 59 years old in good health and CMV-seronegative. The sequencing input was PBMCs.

The CDR3 coding sequence is TGTGCCAGCAGCACGTCGGGTAGTGGGGAGACCCAGTACTTC. Its translation: CASSTSGSGETQYF. The chain has TRBV7-9 and TRBJ2-5, with D hard to call. Trimming left V 5 bases short and J 5 bases short, with 15 bases between. The germline gives CDR1 SEHNR, CDR2 FQNEAQ (reference sequence). The length of the CDR3 is 14 residues.